The 29 T cell receptor beta chains reported below all come from one sample, sequenced in a study of control samples from healthy donors and cancer patients. Generated by immunoSEQ multiplex PCR, the TCRdb table keeps only in-frame clones and is missing some. The data hold over 150,000 clones, with approximately 91% observed a single time. Sequencing was carried out using blood. The receptors stem from a woman between 40 and 50 years old in good health.

The rearrangement joins TRBV7-5 to TRBJ2-7; TRBD1 is the table's D call and was not checked against the DNA. TRBV7-5 is a recognized pseudogene. The CDR3 consists of 13 residues. DNA of the CDR3: TGTGCCAGAAGCGAAAGGGACAAATACGAGCAGTACTTC. This translates into CARSERDKYEQYF.

The rearrangement links TRBV6-5 to TRBJ2-7; TRBD2 is a possible D gene (6 bases). From germline, CDR1 is MNHEY and CDR2 SVGAGI. The CDR3 consists of 14 residues. Trimming left V 4 bases short and J 3 bases short, with 13 bases between. Here the CDR3 reads CASSFRDSVYEQYF. CDR3 nucleotide sequence: TGTGCCAGCAGTTTTAGGGACTCAGTCTACGAGCAGTACTTC.

The chain carries TRBV7-9 and TRBJ1-5, with D unclear. The CDR3 covers 15 residues. Looked up from germline, CDR1 is SEHNR and CDR2 is FQNEAQ (reference sequence). Trimming shortened V by 1 base and J by 3 bases, and 10 bases separated the two germline ends. This CDR3 reads CASSLDQFPNQPQHF. CDR3 DNA sequence: TGTGCCAGCAGCTTAGATCAATTCCCCAATCAGCCCCAGCATTTT.

V is TRBV2 and J is TRBJ1-2, with D possibly matching TRBD1 (6 bases). The CDR3 length is 15 residues. Trimming stripped 8 bases from V and 5 bases from J, with 21 bases between. Per germline, CDR1 SNHLY and CDR2 FYNNEI. CDR3 bases: TGTGCCAGCGCCGGGGGGGCGCCCCCGAGGTATGGCTACACCTTC. Encoded protein: CASAGGAPPRYGYTF.

The chain joins TRBV5-6 to TRBJ1-2; the D is unclear. V dropped 1 base and J dropped 8 bases, with 12 bases sitting between them. The CDR3 extends over 13 amino acids. CDR1 and CDR2 (germline): SGHDT, YYEEEE. The CDR3 here is CASSLFGISGYTF. The CDR3, as DNA: TGTGCCAGCAGCTTGTTTGGGATTTCGGGCTACACCTTC. The full variable domain, completed using reference TRBV5-6 and TRBJ1-2, is DAGVTQSPTHLIKTRGQQVTLRCSPKSGHDTVSWYQQALGQGPQFIFQYYEEEERQRGNFPDRFSGHQFPNYSSELNVNALLLGDSALYLCASSLFGISGYTFGSGTRLTVV.

The chain's CDR3 is CASTGLAGGPLFF. CDR3 sequence (DNA): TGCGCCAGCACTGGACTAGCGGGGGGGCCGCTGTTTTTT. V is TRBV10-2 and J is TRBJ2-2, with 15 nucleotides matching TRBD2. The V gene end was trimmed by 7 bases and the J gene end by 13 bases; junction bases not matched to a gene: 4. The CDR3 length is 13 residues. CDR1 WSHSY and CDR2 SAAADI come from the germline V gene.

The rearrangement links TRBV18 to TRBJ2-2; 7 bases agree with TRBD1. Per the germline V gene, CDR1 is KGHSH and CDR2 is LQKENI. The J segment lost 0 bases and the V segment lost 6 bases, leaving 7 bases of the junction unmatched. The CDR3 is 16 residues long. The CDR3 sequence is CASSRLGTANTGELFF. The CDR3 DNA sequence: TGTGCCAGCTCCCGACTCGGGACAGCGAACACCGGGGAGCTGTTTTTT.

This rearrangement joins TRBV11-2 to TRBJ1-1; D is perhaps TRBD1 (5 bases). CDR1 is SGHAT, CDR2 FQNNGV, per germline. The V and J ends lost 3 bases and 4 bases respectively, with 12 bases between them. CDR3 length: 14 amino acids. CDR3 protein: CASSFRGGVTEAFF. As DNA, the CDR3 is TGTGCCAGCAGCTTTAGGGGAGGCGTCACTGAAGCTTTCTTT.

The V and J genes are TRBV3-1 (or the pseudogene TRBV3-2) and TRBJ1-1; TRBD1 aligns across 10 bases. The germline V gene has CDR1 LGHDT and CDR2 YNNKEL (reference sequence). The trim removed 4 bases at V and 7 bases at J, leaving 9 bases unmatched. The CDR3 spans 15 residues. The chain's CDR3 is CASSLPGTGAGEAFF. CDR3 nucleotides: TGTGCCAGCAGCCTCCCTGGGACAGGGGCTGGTGAAGCTTTCTTT.

The chain carries TRBV10-1 and TRBJ2-2; TRBD2 matches 7 bases. The CDR3 extends over 15 amino acids. Germline V gives CDR1 WNHNN, CDR2 SYGVQD (reference sequence). V dropped 0 bases and J dropped 6; count of bases not matched to a gene: 4. CDR3 in DNA: TGCGCCAGCAGTGAGTCAGGTGGACTAGCCGGGGAGCTGTTTTTT. Amino acid sequence: CASSESGGLAGELFF.

The rearrangement joins TRBV19 to TRBJ1-3; D uncertain. V was cut by 7 bases and J by 0 bases, with 10 bases left in between. There are 14 residues in the CDR3. CDR1 and CDR2 (germline): LNHDA, SQIVND (reference sequence). The CDR3: CASNEMSSGNTIYF. The CDR3 region has the DNA TGTGCCAGTAATGAGATGAGCTCTGGAAACACCATATATTTT.

In DNA, the CDR3 is TGTGCCAGCAGCTTAGGTGCAGGTTGGAAAGAGACCCAGTACTTC. Its translation is CASSLGAGWKETQYF. V gene TRBV7-9 combines with J gene TRBJ2-5; D not certain. Trimming shortened V by 1 base and J by 3 bases, and 12 bases separated the two germline ends. The CDR3 covers 15 residues. CDR1 is SEHNR and CDR2 is FQNEAQ in the germline V gene (reference sequence).

This clone has a handful of counts. In the same sample, other DNA sequences code for this CDR3. V usage is TRBV5-1 and J usage is TRBJ2-5, with D unresolved. The CDR3 has 13 amino acids. V gave up 0 bases and J gave up 5 bases, with 8 bases separating them. The germline gives CDR1 SGHRS, CDR2 YFSETQ. The CDR3: CASSLGVAETQYF. In DNA form, the CDR3 reads TGCGCCAGCAGCTTGGGCGTTGCGGAGACCCAGTACTTC.

The rearrangement uses TRBV19 and TRBJ1-6; D might be TRBD1 (5 bases). With 7 bases removed from V and 7 bases from J, the gap between germline ends came to 17 bases. CDR3 length: 15 amino acids. The V gene's germline CDR1 is LNHDA and CDR2 SQIVND (reference sequence). CDR3 in amino acids: CASTRTTGRNSPLHF. DNA of the CDR3: TGTGCCAGTACCCGGACAACCGGGCGGAATTCACCCCTCCACTTT. Combining the CDR3 with reference TRBV19 and TRBJ1-6 gives the whole variable domain DGGITQSPKYLFRKEGQNVTLSCEQNLNHDAMYWYRQDPGQGLRLIYYSQIVNDFQKGDIAEGYSVSREKKESFPLTVTSAQKNPTAFYLCASTRTTGRNSPLHFGNGTRLTVT.

The chain uses TRBV7-8 and TRBJ2-7; 9 positions agree with TRBD2. V lost 1 base to trimming and J lost 2 bases; unmatched junction nucleotides: 3. The CDR3 length is 15 residues. Germline-derived CDR1 and CDR2 are SGHVS and FQNEAQ. CDR3 DNA: TGTGCCAGCAGCTTAGGGGCTAGCGGGGCCTACGAGCAGTACTTC. As protein: CASSLGASGAYEQYF.

V usage is TRBV6-1 and J usage is TRBJ2-7; a possible D gene is TRBD2 (6 bases). Per germline, CDR1 MNHNS and CDR2 SASEGT. CDR3 length: 14 amino acids. Trimming left V 2 bases short and J 2 bases short, with 10 bases between. This chain's CDR3 is CASSEWRETYEQYF. The CDR3 DNA reads TGTGCCAGCAGTGAATGGAGGGAGACCTACGAGCAGTACTTC.

CDR3 nucleotides: TGTGCCAGCAGCCCCCTTGAAATGGCAGTTAACTATGGCTACACCTTC. It yields the protein CASSPLEMAVNYGYTF. The chain employs TRBV5-6 and TRBJ1-2; D remains ambiguous. Trimming left V 4 bases short and J 1 base short, with 17 bases between. CDR3 length: 16 amino acids. CDR1 and CDR2 from the germline V gene are SGHDT and YYEEEE. Using reference TRBV5-6 and TRBJ1-2 for the parts outside the CDR3, the full variable domain is DAGVTQSPTHLIKTRGQQVTLRCSPKSGHDTVSWYQQALGQGPQFIFQYYEEEERQRGNFPDRFSGHQFPNYSSELNVNALLLGDSALYLCASSPLEMAVNYGYTFGSGTRLTVV.

The chain is built from TRBV12-3 or TRBV12-4 and TRBJ1-2; maybe TRBD1 (6 bases). CDR3 length: 13 residues. Trimming stripped 4 bases from V and 5 bases from J, with 11 bases between. The CDR3 DNA sequence: TGTGCCAGCAGTTCGGGACAACGATATGGCTACACCTTC. It is translated as CASSSGQRYGYTF.

This sequence joins TRBV11-2 and TRBJ1-3, with D perhaps matching TRBD1 (5 bases). This CDR3 region has 15 residues. The germline gives CDR1 SGHAT, CDR2 FQNNGV. V gave up 5 bases and J gave up 4 bases, with 15 bases separating them. The CDR3 sequence is CASSRSGGVGNTIYF. CDR3 coding DNA: TGTGCCAGCAGCCGGTCAGGAGGGGTCGGAAACACCATATATTTT.

The chain uses TRBV11-2 and TRBJ1-2, with D perhaps TRBD1 (6 bases). CDR3 length equals 16 residues. Per the germline V gene, CDR1 is SGHAT and CDR2 is FQNNGV. V dropped 2 bases and J dropped 4 bases, with 17 bases sitting between them. In nucleotides, the CDR3 is TGTGCCAGCAGCTTATCGGGGTCACAGGGACCCTATGGCTACACCTTC. Its translation is CASSLSGSQGPYGYTF.

This chain uses TRBV5-8 with TRBJ1-5; 7 bases are shared with TRBD1. The V segment lost 6 bases and the J segment 7 bases; nucleotides outside the gene matches: 7. The CDR3 is 13 amino acids. The germline V gene encodes CDR1 SGHTS and CDR2 YDEGEE. This chain's CDR3 is CASTRGAGQPQHF. CDR3 DNA: TGTGCCAGCACCAGGGGGGCGGGACAGCCCCAGCATTTT. Full variable domain (outside the CDR3, taken from reference TRBV5-8 and TRBJ1-5): EAGVTQSPTHLIKTRGQQATLRCSPISGHTSVYWYQQALGLGLQFLLWYDEGEERNRGNFPPRFSGRQFPNYSSELNVNALELEDSALYLCASTRGAGQPQHFGDGTRLSIL.

This clone was picked up a small number of times. The chain links TRBV5-1 to TRBJ2-5; 14 bases match TRBD2. V trimming: 4 bases; J trimming: 0 bases; junction bases outside the gene matches: 8. The germline V gene has CDR1 SGHRS and CDR2 YFSETQ. The CDR3 runs 18 residues. The CDR3 sequence is CASSPRTSGGPYQETQYF. The CDR3, as DNA: TGCGCCAGCAGCCCTCGGACTAGCGGGGGGCCGTACCAAGAGACCCAGTACTTC.

V usage is TRBV6-5 and J usage is TRBJ1-3; maybe TRBD1 (5 bases). V was pared by 2 bases and J by 4 bases, with 15 bases between. The germline gives CDR1 MNHEY, CDR2 SVGAGI. CDR3 length: 16 amino acids. The CDR3 DNA reads as TGTGCCAGCAGTTACGACGACAGAGGGGAAGGAAACACCATATATTTT. Amino acids: CASSYDDRGEGNTIYF.

The chain employs TRBV6-5 and TRBJ1-2, with 10 bases that match TRBD1. J was trimmed by 6 bases and V by 2 bases; bases with no gene match: 6. The CDR3 totals 15 residues. Germline V gene data show CDR1 as MNHEY and CDR2 as SVGAGI. Here the CDR3 DNA reads TGTGCCAGCAGTTACCTTGGACAGGGGGGAAATGGCTACACCTTC. It yields the protein CASSYLGQGGNGYTF.

The chain employs TRBV27 and TRBJ2-7, with unresolved D. V was shortened by 3 bases and J by 1 base, with 13 bases between the two germline ends. In germline, CDR1 is MNHEY, CDR2 SMNVEV (reference sequence). CDR3 length: 15 amino acids. The CDR3 bases are TGTGCCAGCAGTTTTGGTCACATGGGGTCCTACGAGCAGTACTTC. Translation gives CASSFGHMGSYEQYF.

J is TRBJ1-5 and V is TRBV4-1; no firm D call. Germline CDR1 reads MGHRA; CDR2 reads YSYEKL. Trimming shortened V by 1 base and J by 6 bases, and 10 bases separated the two germline ends. CDR3 length: 14 amino acids. CDR3 residues: CASSQGQDGQPQHF. The CDR3 DNA sequence: TGCGCCAGCAGCCAAGGCCAGGACGGTCAGCCCCAGCATTTT.

V gene TRBV4-1 combines with J gene TRBJ2-7, with D possibly TRBD2 on 5 matching bases. From germline, CDR1 is MGHRA and CDR2 YSYEKL. V was cut by 3 bases and J by 4 bases, with 10 bases left in between. The CDR3 consists of 13 residues. The CDR3 nucleotides read TGCGCCAGCAGCCAGGAGAGGGCGTACGAGCAGTACTTC. The encoded protein is CASSQERAYEQYF.

This chain's CDR3 is CASSLNLGNSPLHF. The CDR3 nucleotides read TGTGCCAGCAGCTTGAACTTAGGGAATTCACCCCTCCACTTT. The rearrangement joins TRBV5-4 to TRBJ1-6, with no clear D. The CDR3 covers 14 residues. The germline V and J ends were trimmed by 1 base and 7 bases, with 9 bases remaining between them. CDR1 is SGHNT and CDR2 is YYREEE in the germline V gene (reference sequence).

This rearrangement joins TRBV5-4 to TRBJ2-1; 7 bases match TRBD1. V was pared by 3 bases and J by 5 bases, with 8 bases of the junction left unmatched. Germline V CDR1 and CDR2: SGHNT, YYREEE (reference sequence). The CDR3 loop spans 15 amino acids. CDR3 in amino acids: CASSWTGTDDNEQFF. The CDR3 DNA is TGTGCCAGCAGCTGGACGGGGACAGATGACAATGAGCAGTTCTTC.